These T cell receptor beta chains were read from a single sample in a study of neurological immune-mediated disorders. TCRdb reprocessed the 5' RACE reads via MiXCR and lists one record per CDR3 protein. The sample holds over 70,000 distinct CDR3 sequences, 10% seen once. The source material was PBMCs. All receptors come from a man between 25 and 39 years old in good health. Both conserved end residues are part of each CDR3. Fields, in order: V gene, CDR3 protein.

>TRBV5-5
CASSNRQSSYNSPLHF
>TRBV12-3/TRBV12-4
CASSRLRDSPYNEQFF
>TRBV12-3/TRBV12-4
CASSLGGPNEQFF
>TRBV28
CASSWTASTDTQYF
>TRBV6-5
CASSSRGGRRGRELFF
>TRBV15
CATSRATGTATVEQYF
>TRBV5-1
CASSPPGQGAREQYF
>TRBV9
CASSVGVHSNQPQHF
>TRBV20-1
CSVQRDYNEQFF
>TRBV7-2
CASSTDSSLYEKYF
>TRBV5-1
CASSLALAGHNEQFF
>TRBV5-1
CASSLALAGGGFSYEQYF
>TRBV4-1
CASSQHPTGEGDTQYF
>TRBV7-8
CASSLDSPLGGLRETQYF
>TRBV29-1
CSAQTGTGVEGQFF
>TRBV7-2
CASSLVRGGYTEQYF
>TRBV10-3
CAISAGGYTYEQYF
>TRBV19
CASREQGSNEKLFF
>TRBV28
CASSLRGGPEETQYF
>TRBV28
CASSFLLKNQPQHF
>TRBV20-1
CGGVWKNSNQPQHF
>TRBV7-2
CASSLVWGTGELFF
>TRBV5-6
CASSPTGSGPDTQYF
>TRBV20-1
CSAQGPLGGDTQYF
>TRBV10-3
CAISERDTGELFF
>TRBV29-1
CSVEYVSTDTQYF
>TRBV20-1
CSARPQNGRTETQYF
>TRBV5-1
CASRGFGPETQYF
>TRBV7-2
CASSPLTVSAPFQETQYF
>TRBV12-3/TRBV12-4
CASSLGGGSGNTIYF
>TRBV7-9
CASSLSQGDTEAFF
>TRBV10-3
CAIPEVIYPGVLPYEQYF
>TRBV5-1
CASSSRQGAYEQYF
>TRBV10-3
CAITRLAGIRNEQFF
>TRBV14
CASRGTGVSYEQYF
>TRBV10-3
CAISESASRNTEAFF
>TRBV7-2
CASSLGLTNEKLFF
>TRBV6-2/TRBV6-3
CASNQNTGLAGSGYNEQFF
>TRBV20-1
CSARDLVGGYIRVGYTF
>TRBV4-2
CASSQDLASSGANVLTF
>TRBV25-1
CASSETSGRHEQFF